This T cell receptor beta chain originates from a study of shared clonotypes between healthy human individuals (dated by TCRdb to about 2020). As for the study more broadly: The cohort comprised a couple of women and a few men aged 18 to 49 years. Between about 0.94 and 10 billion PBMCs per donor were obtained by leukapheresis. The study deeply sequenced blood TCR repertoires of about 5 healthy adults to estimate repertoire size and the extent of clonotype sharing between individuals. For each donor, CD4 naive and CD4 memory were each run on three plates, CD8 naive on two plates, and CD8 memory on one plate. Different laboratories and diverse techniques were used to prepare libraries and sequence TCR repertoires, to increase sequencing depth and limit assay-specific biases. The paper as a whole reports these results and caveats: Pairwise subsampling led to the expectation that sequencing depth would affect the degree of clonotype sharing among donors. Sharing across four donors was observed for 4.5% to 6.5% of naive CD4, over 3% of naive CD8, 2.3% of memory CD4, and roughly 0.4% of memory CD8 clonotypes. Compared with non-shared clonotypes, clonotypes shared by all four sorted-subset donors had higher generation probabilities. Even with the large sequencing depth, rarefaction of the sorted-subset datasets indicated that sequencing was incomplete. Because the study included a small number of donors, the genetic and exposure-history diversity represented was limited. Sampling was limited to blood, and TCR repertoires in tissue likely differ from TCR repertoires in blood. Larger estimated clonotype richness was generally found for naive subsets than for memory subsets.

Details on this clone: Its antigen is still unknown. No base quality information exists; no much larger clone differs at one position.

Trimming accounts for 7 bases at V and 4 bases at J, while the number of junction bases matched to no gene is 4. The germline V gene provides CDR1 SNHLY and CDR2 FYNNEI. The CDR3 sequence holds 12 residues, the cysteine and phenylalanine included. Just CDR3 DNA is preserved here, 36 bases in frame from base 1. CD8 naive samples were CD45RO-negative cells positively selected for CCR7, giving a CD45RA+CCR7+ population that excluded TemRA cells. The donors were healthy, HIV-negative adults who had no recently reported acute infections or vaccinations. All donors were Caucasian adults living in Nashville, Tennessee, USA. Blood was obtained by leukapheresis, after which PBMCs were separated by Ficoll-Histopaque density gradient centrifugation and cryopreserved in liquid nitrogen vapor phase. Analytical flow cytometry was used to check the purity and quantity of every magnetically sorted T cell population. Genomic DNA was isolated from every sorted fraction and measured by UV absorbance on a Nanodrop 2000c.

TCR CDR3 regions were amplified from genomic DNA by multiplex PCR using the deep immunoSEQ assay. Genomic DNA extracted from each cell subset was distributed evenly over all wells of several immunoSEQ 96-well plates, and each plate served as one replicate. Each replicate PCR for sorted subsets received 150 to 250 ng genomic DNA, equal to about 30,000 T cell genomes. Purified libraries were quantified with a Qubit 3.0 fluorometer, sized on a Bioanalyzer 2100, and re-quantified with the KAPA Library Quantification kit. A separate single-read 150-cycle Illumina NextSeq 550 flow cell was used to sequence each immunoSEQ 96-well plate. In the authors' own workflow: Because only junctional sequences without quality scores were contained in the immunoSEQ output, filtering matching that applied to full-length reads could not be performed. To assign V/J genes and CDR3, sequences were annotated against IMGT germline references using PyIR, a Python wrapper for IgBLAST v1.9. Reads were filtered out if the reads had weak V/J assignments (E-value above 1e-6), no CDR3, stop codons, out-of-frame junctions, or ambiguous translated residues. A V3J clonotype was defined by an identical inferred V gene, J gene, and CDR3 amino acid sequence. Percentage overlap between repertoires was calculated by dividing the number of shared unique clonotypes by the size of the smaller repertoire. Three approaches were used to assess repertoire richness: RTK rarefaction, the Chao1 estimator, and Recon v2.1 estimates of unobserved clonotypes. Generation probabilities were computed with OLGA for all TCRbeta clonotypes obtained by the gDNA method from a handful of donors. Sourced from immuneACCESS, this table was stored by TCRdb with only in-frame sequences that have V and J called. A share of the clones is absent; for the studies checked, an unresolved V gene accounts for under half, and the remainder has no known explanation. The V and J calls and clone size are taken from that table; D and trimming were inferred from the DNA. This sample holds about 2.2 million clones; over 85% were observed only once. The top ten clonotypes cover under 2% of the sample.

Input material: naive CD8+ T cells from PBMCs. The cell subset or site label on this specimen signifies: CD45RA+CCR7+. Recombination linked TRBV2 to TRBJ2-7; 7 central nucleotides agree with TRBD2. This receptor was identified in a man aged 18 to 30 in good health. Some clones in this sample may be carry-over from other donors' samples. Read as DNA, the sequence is TGTGCCAGCACCGCTAGCGGTTACGAGCAGTACTTC. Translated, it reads CASTASGYEQYF.